A single T cell receptor (beta chain) is shown here with its context. What it binds is unknown. The sample is drawn from a study of CD4 T cells in relation to SARS-CoV-2 and coronaviruses. Study in general: The restricting HLA molecule for shared crossreactive spike epitopes was mapped.

Clones were sequenced by immunoSEQ multiplex PCR, and TCRdb holds only the in-frame ones, with some missing. The table lists some 23,000 clones, 76% of them singletons. CD4+ T cells from unexposed donors were obtained before the COVID-19 pandemic (2011-2018). Isolation of CD4+ T cells took place after nine to ten days in culture. Half the medium was replaced with IL-2 medium on days 3 and 7. The CDR3 length is 15 residues. Germline V lookup: CDR1 SGHDT, CDR2 YYEEEE. V was clipped by 1 base and J by 0 bases, with 10 bases between them. The chain recombines TRBV5-6 with TRBJ1-1; no clear D gene. This TCR came from a human donor in good health. What was sequenced was CD4+ T cells from PBMCs, cultured in vitro. The CDR3 region is CASSLLLDLNTEAFF. Written as DNA, the CDR3 is TGTGCCAGCAGCTTGCTCTTGGACTTGAACACTGAAGCTTTCTTT.